This TCR beta chain came from a study of T cell changes during pregnancy in multiple sclerosis. Using immunoSEQ multiplex PCR, the repertoire was profiled, and TCRdb retains in-frame clones only, with some absent. Altogether more than 70,000 clones are present, more than 85% being singletons, with the ten largest covering roughly 0.91%. Specimen: peripheral blood, collected before pregnancy. This TCR came from a female donor with multiple sclerosis, enrolled in a pregnancy study.

CDR3 loop: CASTSGQQETQYF. The CDR3 DNA is TGTGCCAGTACCTCGGGACAGCAAGAGACCCAGTACTTC. The V gene is TRBV19, the J gene TRBJ2-5, with 7 positions matching TRBD1. V was clipped by 7 bases and J by 2 bases; unmatched bases: 4. This CDR3 is built from 13 residues. Germline CDR1 and CDR2: LNHDA and SQIVND (reference sequence).